The 21 T cell receptor beta chains below all came from one sample that was sequenced in a study of monozygotic twins with inflammatory bowel disease. TCRdb reworked the 5' RACE reads into one entry per CDR3 protein, no DNA. The sample data list fewer than 110,000 distinct CDR3 sequences. Sequencing used blood. The receptors were sampled from a human donor with ulcerative colitis or Crohn's disease, or a healthy co-twin of an affected twin (not recorded which).

The chain has TRBV6-5 and TRBJ1-6; with no DNA, the TCRdb D assignment of TRBD1 cannot be verified. CDR3 size: 15 residues. Germline V gene lookup returns CDR1 MNHEY and CDR2 SVGAGI. This CDR3 is CASSYDTGGYKPLHF.

The chain is built from TRBV3-1 and TRBJ2-1; TCRdb selects TRBD1, and the lack of DNA leaves this call unchecked. The length of the CDR3 is 21 residues. CDR1 and CDR2 (germline): LGHDT, YNNKEL (reference sequence). The CDR3 protein is CASSQLGQGARLAGHDNEQFF.

The CDR3 protein is CASSLWGAKNIQYF. The chain links TRBV28 to TRBJ2-4. The germline V gene encodes CDR1 MDHEN and CDR2 SYDVKM. There are 14 residues in the CDR3.

The chain carries TRBV19 and TRBJ1-5; TCRdb reports TRBD1, a call that lacks DNA to check it against. The CDR3 is made up of 15 amino acids. CDR1 is LNHDA, CDR2 SQIVND, per germline (reference sequence). The CDR3 region is CASSWGQGGNQPQHF.

The chain recombines TRBV12-3 or TRBV12-4 with TRBJ1-6; the TCRdb call, TRBD1, lacks DNA for checking. This CDR3 spans 14 amino acids. The CDR3 here is CASSPDRGTSPLHF.

The rearrangement links TRBV14 to TRBJ2-4; TCRdb gives TRBD1 as the D gene, but with no DNA this cannot be confirmed. Germline V CDR1 and CDR2: SGHDN, FVKESK. The CDR3 totals 15 residues. CDR3 residues: CASSTGTLAKNIQYF.

The gene calls are TRBV7-7 and TRBJ2-2. Germline loops: CDR1 SSHAT, CDR2 FNYEAQ (reference sequence). This CDR3 contains 13 residues. The CDR3: CASSFSGTGELFF.

The rearrangement links TRBV10-3 to TRBJ2-3; the TCRdb call, TRBD2, lacks DNA for checking. This CDR3 has 14 residues. The germline CDR1 and CDR2 sequences are ENHRY and SYGVKD. The chain's CDR3 is CAISEAGVADTQYF.

The chain links TRBV30 to TRBJ1-3. CDR3 size: 14 residues. CDR1 and CDR2 (germline): GTSNPN, SVGIG (reference sequence). The CDR3 sequence: CAWSEGTPGNTIYF. Together with reference TRBV30 and TRBJ1-3, the CDR3 gives the full variable domain: SQTIHQWPATLVQPVGSPLSLECTVEGTSNPNLYWYRQAAGRGLQLLFYSVGIGQISSEVPQNLSASRPQDRQFILSSKKLLLSDSGFYLCAWSEGTPGNTIYFGEGSWLTVV.

The V gene is TRBV20-1, the J gene TRBJ1-5; TCRdb outputs TRBD1, but without DNA this stays unchecked. CDR3 length: 14 amino acids. Germline CDR1 DFQATT, CDR2 SNEGSKA (reference sequence). The CDR3 sequence: CSAAQNRGDQPQHF.

The chain carries TRBV6-2 or TRBV6-3 and TRBJ2-3; TCRdb's D gene call, TRBD2, goes unchecked for lack of DNA. This CDR3 comprises 17 residues. CDR1 and CDR2 (germline): MNHEY, SVGEGT. The CDR3 loop reads CASRPITSGRTTDTQYF.

The V gene is TRBV7-9, the J gene TRBJ2-3; no DNA is available, so the TRBD1 call from TCRdb remains unchecked. Germline assignment: CDR1 SEHNR and CDR2 FQNEAQ (reference sequence). CDR3 length: 17 amino acids. This CDR3 reads CASSFYRRGRGTDTQYF. The full variable domain, rest sourced from reference TRBV7-9 and TRBJ2-3, is DTGVSQNPRHKITKRGQNVTFRCDPISEHNRLYWYRQTLGQGPEFLTYFQNEAQLEKSRLLSDRFSAERPKGSFSTLEIQRTEQGDSAMYLCASSFYRRGRGTDTQYFGPGTRLTVL.

The genes are TRBV27 and TRBJ1-5; TCRdb outputs TRBD1, but without DNA this stays unchecked. The germline CDR1 and CDR2 sequences are MNHEY and SMNVEV (reference sequence). The CDR3 runs 15 residues. The CDR3 spells CASSFGPGVGQPQHF.

The rearrangement joins TRBV6-5 to TRBJ2-5; TCRdb's D call, TRBD1, is unchecked because there is no DNA. This CDR3 has 13 amino acids. The germline gives CDR1 MNHEY, CDR2 SVGAGI. The CDR3 loop reads CASRGGSKETQYF.

The chain recombines TRBV24-1 with TRBJ2-5; TCRdb indicates TRBD1, and absent DNA this call remains unverified. This CDR3 region has 16 residues. Germline V CDR1 and CDR2: KGHDR, SFDVKD. The CDR3: CATSDFSAGGRETQYF.

The chain joins TRBV6-6 to TRBJ2-1; TCRdb names TRBD1, which stays unverified in the absence of DNA. Germline CDR1 MNHNY, CDR2 SVGAGI (reference sequence). The CDR3 is 13 amino acids. This CDR3 reads CATLPPGNNEQFF.

CDR3 sequence: CASSPGSMLSTDTQYF. The chain joins TRBV18 to TRBJ2-3. In germline, CDR1 is KGHSH, CDR2 LQKENI. The CDR3 sequence is 16 residues long.

This chain links TRBV20-1 with TRBJ2-3; TCRdb lists TRBD1, though no DNA is available to test this call. CDR3 size: 17 residues. Germline V CDR1 and CDR2: DFQATT, SNEGSKA (reference sequence). CDR3 loop: CSASKDGTAILTDTQYF.

The chain employs TRBV5-6 and TRBJ2-3; without DNA, the TCRdb call of TRBD1 cannot be checked. This CDR3 is built from 18 residues. Germline CDR1 and CDR2: SGHDT and YYEEEE. This CDR3 reads CATAGWGRRRRGTDTQYF. The whole variable domain, remainder taken from reference TRBV5-6 and TRBJ2-3, is DAGVTQSPTHLIKTRGQQVTLRCSPKSGHDTVSWYQQALGQGPQFIFQYYEEEERQRGNFPDRFSGHQFPNYSSELNVNALLLGDSALYLCATAGWGRRRRGTDTQYFGPGTRLTVL.

The genes are TRBV12-3 or TRBV12-4 and TRBJ2-7; TCRdb outputs TRBD1, but without DNA this stays unchecked. This CDR3 region has 14 residues. Here the CDR3 reads CATRAGHSSYEQYF.

This rearrangement joins TRBV19 to TRBJ2-1; TCRdb calls TRBD1, which cannot be checked without DNA. The CDR3 extends over 16 amino acids. Per the germline V gene, CDR1 is LNHDA and CDR2 is SQIVND (reference sequence). The CDR3: CASSTGASDLDNEQFF.